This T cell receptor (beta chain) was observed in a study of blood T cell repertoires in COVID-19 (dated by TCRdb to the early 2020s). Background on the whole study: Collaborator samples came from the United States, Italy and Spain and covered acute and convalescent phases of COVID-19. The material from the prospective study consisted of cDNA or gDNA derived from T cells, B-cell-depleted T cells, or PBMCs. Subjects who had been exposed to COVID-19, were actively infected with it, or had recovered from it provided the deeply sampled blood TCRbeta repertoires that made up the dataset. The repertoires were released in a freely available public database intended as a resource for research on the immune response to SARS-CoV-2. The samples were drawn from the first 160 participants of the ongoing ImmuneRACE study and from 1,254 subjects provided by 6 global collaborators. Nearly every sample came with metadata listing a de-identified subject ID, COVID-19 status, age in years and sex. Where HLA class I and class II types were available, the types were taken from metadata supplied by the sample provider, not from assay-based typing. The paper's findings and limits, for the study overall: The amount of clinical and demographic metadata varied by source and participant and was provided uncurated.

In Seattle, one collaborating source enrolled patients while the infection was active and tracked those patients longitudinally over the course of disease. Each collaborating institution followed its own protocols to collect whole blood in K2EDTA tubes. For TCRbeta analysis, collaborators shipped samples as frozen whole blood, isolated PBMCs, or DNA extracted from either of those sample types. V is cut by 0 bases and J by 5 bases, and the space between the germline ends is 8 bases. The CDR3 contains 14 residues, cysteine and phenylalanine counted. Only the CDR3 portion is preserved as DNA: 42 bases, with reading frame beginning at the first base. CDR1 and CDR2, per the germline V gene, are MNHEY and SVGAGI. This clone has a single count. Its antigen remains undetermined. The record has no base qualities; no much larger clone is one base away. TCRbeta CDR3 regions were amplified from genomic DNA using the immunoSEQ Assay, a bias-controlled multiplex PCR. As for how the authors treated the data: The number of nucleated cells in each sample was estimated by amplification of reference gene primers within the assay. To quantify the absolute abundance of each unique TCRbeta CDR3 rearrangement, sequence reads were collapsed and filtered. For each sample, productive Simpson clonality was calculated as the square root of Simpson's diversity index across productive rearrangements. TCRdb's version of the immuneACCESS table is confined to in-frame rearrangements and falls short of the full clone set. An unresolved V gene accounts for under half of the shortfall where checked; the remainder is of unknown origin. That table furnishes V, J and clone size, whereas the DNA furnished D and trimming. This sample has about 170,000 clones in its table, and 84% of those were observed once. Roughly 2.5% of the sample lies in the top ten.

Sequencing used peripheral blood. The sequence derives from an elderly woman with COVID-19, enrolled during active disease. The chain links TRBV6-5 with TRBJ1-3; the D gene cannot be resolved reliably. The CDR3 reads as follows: CASSYSIGRNTIYF. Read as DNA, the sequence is TGTGCCAGCAGTTACTCGATCGGTAGAAACACCATATATTTT.